This T cell receptor beta chain was sequenced in a study of memory CD4+ T cells and cytomegalovirus serostatus. With 5 bases clipped from V and 2 bases from J, the junction kept 2 bases outside the gene matches. Germline V gene data show CDR1 as SNHLY and CDR2 as FYNNEI. The CDR3 runs to 14 residues. This clone was seen only once. Single viable CD3+CD4+CD8-CD45RO+ cells were sorted as the memory CD4+ T cells. The protocol was immunoSEQ multiplex PCR, while the TCRdb copy is restricted to in-frame clones and leaves out a portion. The table lists fewer than 40,000 clones, around 80% of them singletons. Input material: memory CD4+ T cells from blood. The TCR comes from an adult in good health and CMV-seropositive. This sequence joins TRBV2 and TRBJ1-3; TRBD1 aligns across 8 bases. CDR3 protein: CASSTTGAGNTIYF. The CDR3 coding sequence is TGTGCCAGCAGTACGACAGGGGCTGGAAACACCATATATTTT. Filled out from reference TRBV2 and TRBJ1-3, the complete variable domain reads EPEVTQTPSHQVTQMGQEVILRCVPISNHLYFYWYRQILGQKVEFLVSFYNNEISEKSEIFDDQFSVERPDGSNFTLKIRSTKLEDSAMYFCASSTTGAGNTIYFGEGSWLTVV.